This T cell receptor beta chain is drawn from a study of blood T cell repertoires in COVID-19. At the level of the study: Spain, Italy and the United States supplied samples that represented acute and convalescent COVID-19. Sources were T cells, B-cell-depleted T cells, or PBMCs; the material itself was cDNA or gDNA.

V shed 2 bases and J 5 bases; nucleotides not matched to a gene: 4. This CDR3 is 14 amino acids long. CDR1 and CDR2 from the germline V gene are SGDLS and YYNGEE. In the authors' workflow: Amplification from reference gene primers served as the basis for estimated nucleated cell counts. Clones were read by immunoSEQ multiplex PCR, and TCRdb kept only the in-frame ones, dropping some. V and J calls and clone size are copied from that table; D and trimming were computed from the DNA. The repertoire includes about 300,000 clones, roughly 90% of them detected once, and nearly 6.5% sits in the top ten. The receptor was derived from a man between 18 and 29 years old who had recovered from COVID-19. The chain carries TRBV9 and TRBJ2-1; TRBD2 matches at 7 bases. The sequenced sample consisted of peripheral blood. The CDR3 spells CASSVGDYHNEQFF. For the CDR3, the DNA is TGTGCCAGCAGCGTGGGGGACTACCACAATGAGCAGTTCTTC.